This T cell receptor (beta chain) was obtained from a study of long-term antiretroviral therapy in people with HIV. General observations from the study: Diversity measured after ART increased yet remained under transplant donor controls. Repertoires looked antigen-experienced, with only a slight naive shift after ART.

This clone was recorded once. The antigen is unknown. Running of the v3.0 immunoSEQ assay took place at survey level. This table comes from immunoSEQ multiplex PCR, and its TCRdb copy is limited to in-frame clones, with some not included. Of tens of thousands of clones listed, around 80% are singletons. This specimen was unsorted PBMCs, taken 3 years after starting antiretroviral therapy. This clonotype was obtained from a man aged 45 to 65 with HIV.

The CDR3 loop is CSALSGSTEAFF. CDR3 sequence (DNA): TGCAGCGCCCTTTCGGGGAGCACTGAAGCTTTCTTT. The chain recombines TRBV29-1 with TRBJ1-1; D not certain. Trimming cost V 7 bases and J 4 bases, with 13 bases left between them. The CDR3 consists of 12 residues. Germline V gene sequence: CDR1 SQVTM, CDR2 ANQGSEA.